Sequencing of this T cell receptor beta chain was carried out in a study of OX40 agonist ivuxolimab in advanced cancers. Study summary: In three patients, partial responses were observed, one with hepatocellular carcinoma and two with cutaneous melanoma.

The V gene lost 2 bases and the J gene lost 1 base, with 18 bases spanning the gap. CDR1 MDHEN and CDR2 SYDVKM come from the germline V gene. This CDR3 region has 17 residues. Sampling of blood occurred at baseline, cycle 4 day 1, and cycle 7 day 1. Assay used: immunoSEQ multiplex PCR; TCRdb lists only in-frame clones, some missing. The table lists tens of thousands of clones, 70% to 90% of them singletons. On this clone: Antigen specificity is unknown.

Overall study findings and caveats: Some patients without response likewise showed low normalized clonal expansion.

This sample comprised CD4+ or CD8+ T cells sorted from blood, obtained in a trial of the OX40 agonist ivuxolimab. This chain connects TRBV28 to TRBJ2-7, with D tentatively TRBD1 or TRBD2 (5 bases each). The source of this sequence is an adult with an advanced solid tumor such as melanoma, head and neck, liver or kidney cancer. Here the CDR3 reads CASSLNSPGRKSYEQYF. The CDR3 nucleotides are TGTGCCAGCAGTTTAAACTCCCCGGGGCGGAAATCCTACGAGCAGTACTTC.